This TCR beta chain was documented in a study of cytomegalovirus exposure and HLA in healthy donors. Study background: 81% of 398 genotyped donors fell in the Caucasian-associated ancestry cluster.

The CDR3 runs to 17 residues. Germline CDR1 is LNHDA and CDR2 is SQIVND (reference sequence). Trimming stripped 5 bases from V and 3 bases from J, with 20 bases between. On this clone itself: Antigen unknown.

Study conclusions and caveats: When presence/absence was analysed, sequencing depth was taken to be roughly uniform across donors. The classifier, whose performance was assessed in both the original and validation cohorts, reportedly diagnosed cytomegalovirus status with high specificity and sensitivity.

This PCR relied on a set of 60 Vbeta primers and 13 Jbeta primers. Profiling relied on immunoSEQ multiplex PCR, and the TCRdb table lists in-frame clones only, not all of them. Of 100,000 to 150,000 clones in the sample, 77% were seen once. The origin of this receptor is a man between 18 and 35 years old in good health and CMV-seropositive. The chain links TRBV19 to TRBJ1-3; D not resolved. Source material: PBMCs. DNA of the CDR3: TGTGCCAGTAGTTCGGGCCGTACTAGGACGGGTGGAAACACCATATATTTT. Amino acids: CASSSGRTRTGGNTIYF.